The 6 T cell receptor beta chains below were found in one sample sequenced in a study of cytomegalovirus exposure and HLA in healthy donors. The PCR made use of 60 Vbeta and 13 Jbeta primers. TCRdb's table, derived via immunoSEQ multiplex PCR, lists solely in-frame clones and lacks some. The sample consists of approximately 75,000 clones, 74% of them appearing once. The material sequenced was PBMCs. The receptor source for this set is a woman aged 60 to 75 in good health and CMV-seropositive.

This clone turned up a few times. The CDR3 nucleotides are TGTGCCAGCAGGCGGATGGGCGAGCAGTACTTC. It specifies CASRRMGEQYF. The chain employs TRBV6-5 and TRBJ2-7; D gene ambiguous. CDR1 and CDR2 from the germline V gene are MNHEY and SVGAGI. This CDR3 region has 11 residues. V was clipped by 6 bases and J by 6 bases, with 9 bases between them.

The CDR3 coding sequence is TGTGCCAGCAGTTCGAGGACACGGGGGTATGGCTACACCTTC. As protein: CASSSRTRGYGYTF. This chain uses TRBV6-6 with TRBJ1-2; perhaps TRBD1 as D (5 bases). The CDR3 is 14 amino acids. Trimming cost V 4 bases and J 5 bases, with 14 bases left between them. Germline assignment: CDR1 MNHNY and CDR2 SVGAGI (reference sequence).

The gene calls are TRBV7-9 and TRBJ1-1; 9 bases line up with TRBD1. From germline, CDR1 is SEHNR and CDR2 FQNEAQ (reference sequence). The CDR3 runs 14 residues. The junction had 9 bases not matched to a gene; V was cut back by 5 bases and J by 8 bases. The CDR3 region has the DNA TGTGCCAGCAGCCTAATGACAGGGGGTCGGGAAGCTTTCTTT. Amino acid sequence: CASSLMTGGREAFF.

The CDR3 region is CASTLTGGNNQPQHF. CDR3 nucleotide sequence: TGTGCCAGCACTTTGACAGGGGGCAATAATCAGCCCCAGCATTTT. The genes are TRBV6-1 and TRBJ1-5; 10 bases line up with TRBD1. CDR3 size: 15 residues. Germline V gene data show CDR1 as MNHNS and CDR2 as SASEGT. The junction had 7 bases not matched to a gene; V was cut back by 7 bases and J by 4 bases.

The CDR3 coding sequence is TGCGCCAGCAGCGTGGACAGGGGTTACACTGAAGCTTTCTTT. Translating it yields CASSVDRGYTEAFF. The chain links TRBV5-1 to TRBJ1-1; 9 bases are shared with TRBD1. The junction had 4 bases not matched to a gene; V was cut back by 4 bases and J by 3 bases. CDR3 length equals 14 residues. Germline V gives CDR1 SGHRS, CDR2 YFSETQ.

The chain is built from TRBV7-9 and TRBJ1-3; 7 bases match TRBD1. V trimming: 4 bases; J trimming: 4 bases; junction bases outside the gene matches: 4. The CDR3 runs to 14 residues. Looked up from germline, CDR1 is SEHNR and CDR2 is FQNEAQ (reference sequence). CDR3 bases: TGTGCCAGCAGCTCCAGGGGGTCCGGAAACACCATATATTTT. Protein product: CASSSRGSGNTIYF.